These 6 T cell receptor beta chains were all obtained from the same sample, sequenced in a study of Ad26.COV2.S vaccination and SARS-CoV-2 variants. Data came from immunoSEQ multiplex PCR; TCRdb stores just in-frame clones and leaves some out. The top ten hold 3% to 4% of the sample, which has about 280,000 clones, more than 75% seen once. The treatment was: around 19 received Ad26.COV2.S at low or high dose, single or two shots; 5 received placebo; per-sample allocation not given. Sampling took place 63 days after the first vaccine or placebo injection. The starting material was peripheral blood, obtained in a trial of Ad26.COV2.S vaccine versus placebo. These receptors were taken from a person aged 18-60 years who received the Ad26.COV2.S COVID-19 vaccine or a placebo.

The chain recombines TRBV30 with TRBJ2-1; maybe TRBD1 (5 bases). The CDR3 spans 12 residues. CDR1 and CDR2 from the germline V gene are GTSNPN and SVGIG (reference sequence). The germline V and J ends were trimmed by 2 bases and 7 bases, with 9 bases remaining between them. The CDR3 DNA sequence: TGTGCCTGGAGTCCCAGGGCAAATGAGCAGTTCTTC. It is translated as CAWSPRANEQFF. Full variable domain (outside the CDR3, taken from reference TRBV30 and TRBJ2-1): SQTIHQWPATLVQPVGSPLSLECTVEGTSNPNLYWYRQAAGRGLQLLFYSVGIGQISSEVPQNLSASRPQDRQFILSSKKLLLSDSGFYLCAWSPRANEQFFGPGTRLTVL.

The chain links TRBV30 to TRBJ1-3; no reliable D call. Trimming took 6 bases from V and 0 from J, leaving 9 bases between them. CDR1 GTSNPN and CDR2 SVGIG come from the germline V gene (reference sequence). There are 13 residues in the CDR3. The CDR3 DNA reads as TGTGCCTGTACAGAATCCTCTGGAAACACCATATATTTT. This gives the protein CACTESSGNTIYF.

The chain has TRBV9 and TRBJ2-1; a weak D match, TRBD2 (5 bases). Trimming took off 3 bases at V and 7 bases at J, with 5 bases between the two ends. The length of the CDR3 is 11 residues. Germline CDR1 is SGDLS and CDR2 is YYNGEE. The CDR3 DNA reads TGTGCCAGCAGCGCGGGGAATGAGCAGTTCTTC. Translating gives CASSAGNEQFF.

The J gene is TRBJ2-3, the V gene TRBV30, with 12 bases lining up with TRBD2. The J segment lost 3 bases and the V segment lost 6 bases, leaving 7 bases of the junction unmatched. This CDR3 has 15 amino acids. The germline V gene encodes CDR1 GTSNPN and CDR2 SVGIG (reference sequence). CDR3 amino acids: CACSSGGAWTDTQYF. CDR3 nucleotide sequence: TGTGCCTGTTCTAGCGGGGGGGCCTGGACAGATACGCAGTATTTT.

V is TRBV7-2 and J is TRBJ2-3; tentative D call: TRBD1 (5 bases). The V and J ends lost 3 bases and 2 bases respectively, with 12 bases between them. Germline CDR1 is SGHTA and CDR2 is FQGNSA. The CDR3 extends over 15 amino acids. The CDR3 DNA follows: TGTGCCAGCAGCTTGATACAGGATTACACAGATACGCAGTATTTT. Its protein is CASSLIQDYTDTQYF.

The chain couples TRBV21-1 to TRBJ1-3; TRBD1 was called by the table and not checked on the DNA. TRBV21-1 is flagged as a pseudogene. The CDR3 totals 14 residues. The CDR3 DNA follows: TGTGCCAGCAGCAAACAGGTCTCTGGAAACACCATATATTTT. This gives the protein CASSKQVSGNTIYF.